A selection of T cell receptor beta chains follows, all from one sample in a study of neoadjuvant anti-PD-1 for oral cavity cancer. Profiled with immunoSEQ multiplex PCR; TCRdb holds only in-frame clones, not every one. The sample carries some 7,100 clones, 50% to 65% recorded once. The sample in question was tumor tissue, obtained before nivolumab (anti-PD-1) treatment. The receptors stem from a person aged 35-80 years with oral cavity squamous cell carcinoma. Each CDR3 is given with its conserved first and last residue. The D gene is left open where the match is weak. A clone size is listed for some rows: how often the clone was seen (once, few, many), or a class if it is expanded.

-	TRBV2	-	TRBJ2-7	TGTGCCAGCAGTGAGGGTTACTCCTACGAGCAGTACTTC	CASSEGYSYEQYF
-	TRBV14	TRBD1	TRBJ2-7	TGTGCCAGCAGCAAACCGGGACAGGGACGAGTCTACGAGCAGTACTTC	CASSKPGQGRVYEQYF
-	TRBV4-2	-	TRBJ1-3	TGTGCCAGCAGCCAAGAGAGGGGCCTATCACTTAACTCTGGAAACACCATATATTTT	CASSQERGLSLNSGNTIYF
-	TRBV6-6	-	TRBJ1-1	TGTGCCAGCAGACCTGACAGCCGAGGAACTGAAGCTTTCTTT	CASRPDSRGTEAFF
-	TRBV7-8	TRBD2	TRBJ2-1	TGTGCCAGCAGCTCCCTGACTAGCGGGAGACTCAATGAGCAGTTCTTC	CASSSLTSGRLNEQFF
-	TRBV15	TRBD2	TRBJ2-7	TGTGCCACCAGCAGGGACGCGTCGACTAGCGGACGCTACGAGCAGTACTTC	CATSRDASTSGRYEQYF
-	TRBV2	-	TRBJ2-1	TGTGCCAGCAGTGAATCTGGGGGGTCCTACAATGAGCAGTTCTTC	CASSESGGSYNEQFF
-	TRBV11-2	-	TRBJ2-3	TGTGCCAGCAGCTCGGGGGGCCAACCCACAGATACGCAGTATTTT	CASSSGGQPTDTQYF
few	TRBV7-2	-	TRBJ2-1	TGTGCCAGCAGCCAAGGACCTTCTAACAATGAGCAGTTCTTC	CASSQGPSNNEQFF
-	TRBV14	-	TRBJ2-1	TGTGCCAGCCGAGAGACGGTCAACAATGAGCAGTTCTTC	CASRETVNNEQFF
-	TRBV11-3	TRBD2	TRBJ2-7	TGTGCCAGCAGTCCCACTAGCGGATCCTACGAGCAGTACTTC	CASSPTSGSYEQYF
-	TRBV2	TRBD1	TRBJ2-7	TGTGCCAGCAGTGAATTTGAGGGACAGGCCTCCTACGAGCAGTACTTC	CASSEFEGQASYEQYF
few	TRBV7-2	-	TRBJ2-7	TGTGCCAGCAGCTTAGGCCCCTCAAACTGGGGATCCTACGAGCAGTACTTC	CASSLGPSNWGSYEQYF
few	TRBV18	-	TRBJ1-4	TGTGCCAGCTCACCAGGCGGTGACGCTGAAAAACTGTTTTTT	CASSPGGDAEKLFF
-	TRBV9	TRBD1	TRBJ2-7	TGTGCCAGCAATCCGGGACAGGGCCCCTACGAGCAGTACTTC	CASNPGQGPYEQYF
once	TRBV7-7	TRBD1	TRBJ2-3	TGTGCCAGCAGCTTAGGGACAGGGAGGACAGATACGCAGTATTTT	CASSLGTGRTDTQYF
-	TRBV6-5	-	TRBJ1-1	TGTGCCAGCAGTGAATGGGCCATGCCTGAAGCTTTCTTT	CASSEWAMPEAFF
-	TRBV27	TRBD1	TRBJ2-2	TGTGCCAGCAGTTTAACAGGGGCCCCCGGGGAGCTGTTTTTT	CASSLTGAPGELFF
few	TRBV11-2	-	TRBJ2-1	TGTGCCAGCAGCTTCCCCCTAGGACAGGAGCAGTTCTTC	CASSFPLGQEQFF
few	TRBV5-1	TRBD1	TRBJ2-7	TGCGCCAGCAGCTTGCCGGGACAGCCCGAGCAGTACTTC	CASSLPGQPEQYF
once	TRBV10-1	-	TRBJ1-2	TGCGCCAGCAGTGAATTACCAGGGGCCAGTATTGGCTACACCTTC	CASSELPGASIGYTF
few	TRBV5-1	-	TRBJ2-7	TGCGCCAGCAGCATGACAGTACCCTCCTACGAGCAGTACTTC	CASSMTVPSYEQYF
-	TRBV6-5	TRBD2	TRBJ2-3	TGTGCCAGCACCCGACCCGGGACTAGCGGGGATACGCAGTATTTT	CASTRPGTSGDTQYF
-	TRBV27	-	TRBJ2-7	TGTGCCAGCAGTTTATCAGGGACTTCGGCTTACGAGCAGTACTTC	CASSLSGTSAYEQYF
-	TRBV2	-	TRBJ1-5	TGTGCCAGCAGTGTCGGCGAGTCTGGCAATCAGCCCCAGCATTTT	CASSVGESGNQPQHF
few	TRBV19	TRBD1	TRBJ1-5	TGTGCCAGTAGGCTGACAGGGAGGGGCAATCAGCCCCAGCATTTT	CASRLTGRGNQPQHF
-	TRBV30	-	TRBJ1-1	TGTGCCTGGAGGGAGCGGGACAAAGCTTTCTTT	CAWRERDKAFF
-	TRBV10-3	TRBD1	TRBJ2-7	TGTGCCATCAGTGGGGACAGGACGACTGTCCGGTACGAGCAGTACTTC	CAISGDRTTVRYEQYF
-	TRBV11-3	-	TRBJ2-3	TGTGCCAGCAGCTCTGCCACAGATACGCAGTATTTT	CASSSATDTQYF
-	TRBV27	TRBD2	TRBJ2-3	TGTGCCAGCAGTTCGGGACTAGCGGGGACTACGCAGTATTTT	CASSSGLAGTTQYF
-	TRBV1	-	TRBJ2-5	TGCACCAGCAGCCTGGCTAGCGGGGCGGAAAAGACCCAGTACTTC	CTSSLASGAEKTQYF
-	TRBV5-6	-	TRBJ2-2	TGTGCCAGCAGCTTGTGGCAGGCGAGGACCGGGGAGCTGTTTTTT	CASSLWQARTGELFF
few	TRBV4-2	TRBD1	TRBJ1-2	TGTGCCAGCAGCCAAGATCAATCCGGGACAGATTATGGCTACACCTTC	CASSQDQSGTDYGYTF
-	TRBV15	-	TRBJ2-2	TGTGCCACCAGCAGAGGGAGGTATAACACCGGGGAGCTGTTTTTT	CATSRGRYNTGELFF
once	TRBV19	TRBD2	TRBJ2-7	TGTGCCAGTAGTCAAGGACTAGCGCTTTCCTACGAGCAGTACTTC	CASSQGLALSYEQYF